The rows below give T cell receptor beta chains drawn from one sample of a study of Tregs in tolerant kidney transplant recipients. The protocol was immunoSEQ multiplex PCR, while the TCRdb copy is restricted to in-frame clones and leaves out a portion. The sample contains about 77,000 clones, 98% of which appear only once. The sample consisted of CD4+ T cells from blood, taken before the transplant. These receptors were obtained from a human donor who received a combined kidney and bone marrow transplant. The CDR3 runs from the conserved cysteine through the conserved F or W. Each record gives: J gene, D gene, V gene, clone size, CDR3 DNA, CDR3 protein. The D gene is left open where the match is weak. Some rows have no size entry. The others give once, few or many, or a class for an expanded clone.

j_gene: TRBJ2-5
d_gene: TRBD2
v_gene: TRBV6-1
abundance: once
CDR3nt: TGTGCCAGCAGTGATCTACTAGCGGCTAACCAAGAGACCCAGTACTTC
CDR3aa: CASSDLLAANQETQYF

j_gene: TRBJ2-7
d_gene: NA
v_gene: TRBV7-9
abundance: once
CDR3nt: TGTGCCAGCAGCCCCCGACAGTACGAGCAGTACTTC
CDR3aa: CASSPRQYEQYF

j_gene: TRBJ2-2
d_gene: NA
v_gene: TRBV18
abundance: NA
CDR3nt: TGTGCCAGCTCACTCACTCCAGGGTCCAACACCGGGGAGCTGTTTTTT
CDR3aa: CASSLTPGSNTGELFF

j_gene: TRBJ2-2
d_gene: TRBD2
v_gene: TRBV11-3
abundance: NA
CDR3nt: TGTGCCAGCAGCTTAGACTTAATGGGGACTAGCAGTACCGGGGAGCTGTTTTTT
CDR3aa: CASSLDLMGTSSTGELFF

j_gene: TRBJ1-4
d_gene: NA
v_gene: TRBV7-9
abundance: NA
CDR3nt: TGTGCCAGCAGCTTACTAGGGGGGGCCACTAATGAAAAACTGTTTTTT
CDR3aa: CASSLLGGATNEKLFF

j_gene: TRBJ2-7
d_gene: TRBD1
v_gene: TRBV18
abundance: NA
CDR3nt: TGTGCCAGCTCAAGCGGGACAGGGAACGAGCAGTACTTC
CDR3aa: CASSSGTGNEQYF

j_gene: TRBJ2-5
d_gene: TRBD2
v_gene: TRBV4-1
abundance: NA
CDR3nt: TGCGCCAGCAGCCACCCACCGACTAGCGGTCAAGAGACCCAGTACTTC
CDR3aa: CASSHPPTSGQETQYF

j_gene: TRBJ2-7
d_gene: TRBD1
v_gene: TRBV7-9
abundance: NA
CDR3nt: TGTGCCAGCAGCATGGGACAGGGGTTGTGGTACTTC
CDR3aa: CASSMGQGLWYF

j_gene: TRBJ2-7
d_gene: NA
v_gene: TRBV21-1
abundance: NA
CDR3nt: TGTGCCCCCGGGTTCTCCCTTCGTAACTCGTGCGAGCAGTACTTC
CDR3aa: CAPGFSLRNSCEQYF

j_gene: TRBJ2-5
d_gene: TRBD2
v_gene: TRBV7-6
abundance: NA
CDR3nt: TGTGCCAGCAGCCGAGCGGGGTCAGAGACCCAGTACTTC
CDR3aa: CASSRAGSETQYF

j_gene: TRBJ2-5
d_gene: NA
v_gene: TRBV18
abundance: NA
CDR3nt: TGTGCCAGCTCACCAATTACGGGGGAGACCCAGTACTTC
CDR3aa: CASSPITGETQYF

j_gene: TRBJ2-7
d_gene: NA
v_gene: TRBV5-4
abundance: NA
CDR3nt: TGTGCCAGCAGCTTGGACGCTAGCGCATTCTACGAGCAGTACTTC
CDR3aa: CASSLDASAFYEQYF

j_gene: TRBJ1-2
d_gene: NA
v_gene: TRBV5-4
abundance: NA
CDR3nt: TGTGCCAGCAGCCTGGAGGCAGGGAGGTCCGCTGGCTACACCTTC
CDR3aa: CASSLEAGRSAGYTF

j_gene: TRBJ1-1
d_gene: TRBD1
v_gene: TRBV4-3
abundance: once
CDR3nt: TGCGCCAGCAGCCAAGAAAGTAGACAGGGTCGGGCTAGCACTGAAGCTTTCTTT
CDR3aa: CASSQESRQGRASTEAFF

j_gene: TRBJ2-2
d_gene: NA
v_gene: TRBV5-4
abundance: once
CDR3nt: TGTGCCAGCAGTTTTCGGCGGGACAGTAAGGTGGGGGAGCTGTTTTTT
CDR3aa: CASSFRRDSKVGELFF

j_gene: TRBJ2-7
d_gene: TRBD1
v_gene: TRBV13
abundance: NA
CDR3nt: TGTGCCAGCAGCTTACGGCACCAACAGGGGGCTGGCTACGAGCAGTACTTC
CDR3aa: CASSLRHQQGAGYEQYF

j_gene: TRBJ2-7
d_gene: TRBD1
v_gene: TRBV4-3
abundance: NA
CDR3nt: TGCGCCAGCAGCCAAAGATTAGGGACCGGGACAGGGTCGTTCTACGAGCAGTACTTC
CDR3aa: CASSQRLGTGTGSFYEQYF

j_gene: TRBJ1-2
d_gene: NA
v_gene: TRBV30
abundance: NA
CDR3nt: TGTGCCTCACAAACAGGAAAGTATGGCTACACCTTC
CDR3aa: CASQTGKYGYTF